These T cell receptor beta chains were read from a single sample in a study of cytomegalovirus exposure and HLA in healthy donors. Assay: immunoSEQ multiplex PCR; the TCRdb copy retains only in-frame clones and omits some. The table lists about 150,000 clones, about 64% of them singletons. The sequenced sample consisted of PBMCs. The source of these receptors is a woman in her thirties or forties in good health and CMV-seronegative. Both conserved end residues are part of each CDR3. The order of the fields is clone size, D gene, CDR3 length, V gene, J gene, CDR3 DNA, CDR3 protein. D genes are given only for firm matches. Only some rows state a clone size, as once, few, many or a class for expanded clones.

NA	NA	16	TRBV9	TRBJ2-2	TGTGCCAGCAGCGTAGTGGCACACACGAACACCGGGGAGCTGTTTTTT	CASSVVAHTNTGELFF
NA	NA	15	TRBV6-5	TRBJ2-3	TGTGCCAGCAGTAACGTAGCGCGGGCGGCAGATACGCAGTATTTT	CASSNVARAADTQYF
NA	TRBD1	19	TRBV7-9	TRBJ1-6	TGTGCCAGCAGCTTAGGTTTTACTATCGGGACAGGGATGGATTCACCCCTCCACTTT	CASSLGFTIGTGMDSPLHF
NA	NA	17	TRBV1	TRBJ2-2	TGCACCAGCAGCCAAGATATAGGGACAGGGGGGGCCGGGGAGCTGTTTTTT	CTSSQDIGTGGAGELFF
NA	NA	15	TRBV28	TRBJ2-7	TGTGCCAGCAGTTTCCCCACAGGGTCCTCCTACGAGCAGTACTTC	CASSFPTGSSYEQYF
NA	NA	15	TRBV7-8	TRBJ1-5	TGTGCCAGCAGAAAAAGAGGCGGGGAAGATCAGCCCCAGCATTTT	CASRKRGGEDQPQHF
NA	TRBD1	15	TRBV5-8	TRBJ1-1	TGTGCCAGCAGCTTGGCCGGGACAGGGGGCACTGAAGCTTTCTTT	CASSLAGTGGTEAFF
NA	NA	13	TRBV10-2	TRBJ1-1	TGCGCCAGCAGCGCAACAGGTAACACTGAAGCTTTCTTT	CASSATGNTEAFF
NA	NA	16	TRBV19	TRBJ2-3	TGTGCCAGTAGTATCTATTACGGGAGAAGCAATCAGCCCCAGTATTTT	CASSIYYGRSNQPQYF
NA	TRBD1	14	TRBV18	TRBJ1-1	TGTGCCAGCTCACTACAGGGGTACGACACTGAAGCTTTCTTT	CASSLQGYDTEAFF
NA	TRBD1	14	TRBV5-5	TRBJ1-1	TGTGCCAGCGGCAAACAGGGGGTTCCGCCTGAAGCTTTCTTT	CASGKQGVPPEAFF
NA	NA	14	TRBV2	TRBJ2-2	TGTGCCAGCAGTGTCTTCAGGGGACCCGGGGAGCTGTTTTTT	CASSVFRGPGELFF
NA	TRBD1	15	TRBV6-5	TRBJ2-7	TGTGCCAGCAGTTTTTCCGGGACAGGGATTAGCGAGCAGTACTTC	CASSFSGTGISEQYF
few	NA	18	TRBV2	TRBJ2-1	TGTGCCAGCAGTGAGGTTCTAGTCCGCGACCTAACGTGGAGTGAGCAGTTCTTC	CASSEVLVRDLTWSEQFF
few	NA	16	TRBV5-1	TRBJ1-2	TGCGCCAGCAGCGGCCAATGGGGCGGAGAGACATCTGGCTACACCTTC	CASSGQWGGETSGYTF
NA	TRBD2	16	TRBV4-1	TRBJ2-1	TGCGCCAGCAGCCAAGAATGGAGTAGCGGGGGGTATGAGCAGTTCTTC	CASSQEWSSGGYEQFF
NA	TRBD1	13	TRBV19	TRBJ1-2	TGTGCCACCCGGACAGGGCTCTACTATGGCTACACCTTC	CATRTGLYYGYTF
once	TRBD1	13	TRBV6-5	TRBJ1-2	TGTGCCAGCAGAGGGACAGGGGGCAATGGCTACACCTTC	CASRGTGGNGYTF
NA	NA	16	TRBV4-3	TRBJ1-1	TGCGCCAGCAGTAAAGACAGGACGACCATGAACACTGAAGATTTCTTT	CASSKDRTTMNTEDFF
once	NA	12	TRBV19	TRBJ1-6	TGTGCCAGTAGGACGAGGAGTTCACCCCTCCACTTT	CASRTRSSPLHF
NA	NA	15	TRBV7-3	TRBJ2-2	TGTGCCAGCAGCTTAACGTCCGGGGGGCCCGGGGAGCTGTTTTTT	CASSLTSGGPGELFF
NA	NA	10	TRBV6-1	TRBJ2-1	TGTGCCAGCAGTCGCAGAGACTGGTTCTTC	CASSRRDWFF
few	TRBD1	14	TRBV6-1	TRBJ1-1	TGTGCCAGCAGTAGGGACAGTACGAACACTGAAGCTTTCTTT	CASSRDSTNTEAFF
NA	NA	15	TRBV15	TRBJ1-2	TGTGCCACCAAAGGGGAGGGGGTAAAGGGATATGGCTACACCTTC	CATKGEGVKGYGYTF
NA	NA	15	TRBV28	TRBJ2-3	TGTGCCAGCAGTTTCCCGGGACTCGGCACAGATACGCAGTATTTT	CASSFPGLGTDTQYF
once	NA	13	TRBV6-6	TRBJ1-2	TGTGCCAGCAGCCCCGCGGAAAACTATGGCTACACCTTC	CASSPAENYGYTF
NA	NA	15	TRBV19	TRBJ2-2	TGTGCCAGCTATGGGGCAGGGTGGAACACCGGGGAGCTGTTTTTT	CASYGAGWNTGELFF
NA	NA	16	TRBV27	TRBJ2-7	TGTGCCAGCACCCCCTCGGCTATCGACATGGCCTACGAGCAGTACTTC	CASTPSAIDMAYEQYF
NA	NA	17	TRBV4-1	TRBJ2-4	TGCGCCAGCAGCCAAGGGGGGGTTGTAAGGGCCAAAAACATTCAGTACTTC	CASSQGGVVRAKNIQYF
NA	TRBD2	17	TRBV5-1	TRBJ2-5	TGCGCCAGCAGCCCGGGACTAGCGGGGGGCCCGGGAGAGACCCAGTACTTC	CASSPGLAGGPGETQYF
NA	NA	18	TRBV5-5	TRBJ1-5	TGTGCCAGCAGGATGAGGGCATACCAGGACTATAGCAATCAGCCCCAGCATTTT	CASRMRAYQDYSNQPQHF
NA	NA	15	TRBV29-1	TRBJ1-2	TGCAGCGTTGATAGTGCACAGGCAGGGCTCTATGGCTACACCTTC	CSVDSAQAGLYGYTF
NA	NA	15	TRBV6-6	TRBJ1-4	TGTGCCAGCAGTGCTCAGAAAAGAACTAATGAAAAACTGTTTTTT	CASSAQKRTNEKLFF
NA	NA	14	TRBV28	TRBJ1-2	TGTGCCAGCAGTTTACAGGGTTCCGCTTATGGCTACACCTTC	CASSLQGSAYGYTF
once	NA	13	TRBV29-1	TRBJ1-2	TGCAGCGTTGAATACAGGGAGGGCTATGGCTACACCTTC	CSVEYREGYGYTF
few	TRBD2	16	TRBV7-9	TRBJ2-3	TGTGCCAGCAGCACAGGGACTAGCGGGGGGCTGGATACGCAGTATTTT	CASSTGTSGGLDTQYF
few	TRBD2	19	TRBV4-3	TRBJ2-6	TGCGCCAGCAGCCAAGATCTAAGGCTAGCGGGGGGTGGGGCCAACGTCCTGACTTTC	CASSQDLRLAGGGANVLTF
NA	TRBD1	14	TRBV7-8	TRBJ1-4	TGTGCCAGCATCCCCGACAGGGTGGGTGAAAAACTGTTTTTT	CASIPDRVGEKLFF
NA	NA	16	TRBV5-1	TRBJ2-1	TGCGCCAGCAGCTTGGCTAGGGGGTCCTCCTACAATGAGCAGTTCTTC	CASSLARGSSYNEQFF
NA	NA	14	TRBV19	TRBJ1-6	TGTGCCAGTAGTATAGTACGGGAAAATTCACCCCTCCACTTT	CASSIVRENSPLHF